Listed below are T cell receptor beta chains from one sample, sequenced in a study of T cell changes during pregnancy in multiple sclerosis. Clones were read by immunoSEQ multiplex PCR, and TCRdb kept only the in-frame ones, dropping some. The sample lists 45,000 to 60,000 clones; roughly 92% were seen once. This sample comprised CD4+ T cells from peripheral blood mononuclear cells, obtained in the third trimester of pregnancy. These receptors were obtained from a female donor with multiple sclerosis, enrolled in a pregnancy study. The CDR3 runs from the conserved cysteine through the conserved F or W. Fields, in order: V gene, J gene, clone size, D gene, CDR3 protein, CDR3 DNA. The D gene is left open where the match is weak. Where a row states a size, it is once, few, many or the class of an expanded clone; other rows omit it.

>TRBV21-1|TRBJ2-5|-|-
CASSKLGQLQETQYF
TGTGCCAGCAGCAAACTTGGACAGCTACAAGAGACCCAGTACTTC
>TRBV5-1|TRBJ2-1|-|-
CASSLLVGGNEQFF
TGCGCCAGCAGCTTGCTGGTAGGAGGCAATGAGCAGTTCTTC
>TRBV7-2|TRBJ2-5|-|-
CASSLSGTETQYF
TGTGCCAGCAGCCTAAGCGGAACGGAGACCCAGTACTTC
>TRBV19|TRBJ1-5|-|-
CASRTLGGGNQPQHF
TGTGCCAGTAGGACTCTCGGGGGTGGCAATCAGCCCCAGCATTTT
>TRBV28|TRBJ1-5|-|TRBD1
CASSAGQDWKPQHF
TGTGCCAGCAGCGCCGGACAGGACTGGAAGCCCCAGCATTTT
>TRBV5-1|TRBJ2-3|-|-
CASSASTDTQYF
TGCGCCAGCAGCGCTAGTACAGATACGCAGTATTTT
>TRBV5-1|TRBJ2-1|-|TRBD1
CASSLNWDRGRNEQFF
TGCGCCAGCAGCTTGAATTGGGACAGGGGGCGGAATGAGCAGTTCTTC
>TRBV7-7|TRBJ2-3|-|TRBD2
CASSLGGRADTQYF
TGTGCTAGCAGCTTAGGAGGGAGGGCAGATACGCAGTATTTT
>TRBV25-1|TRBJ2-2|-|-
CASSESTGLGTGELFF
TGTGCCAGCAGTGAAAGTACAGGGCTGGGCACCGGGGAGCTGTTTTTT
>TRBV5-4|TRBJ1-2|-|TRBD1
CASSRRDSGLNYGYTF
TGTGCCAGCAGCCGCCGGGACAGTGGGTTGAACTATGGCTACACCTTC
>TRBV5-8|TRBJ2-2|-|-
CASSFVILNTGELFF
TGTGCCAGCAGCTTTGTTATTTTGAACACCGGGGAGCTGTTTTTT
>TRBV29-1|TRBJ2-1|-|TRBD2
CSVQPRGTGGGNEQFF
TGCAGCGTCCAACCACGAGGAACGGGAGGAGGGAATGAGCAGTTCTTC
>TRBV9|TRBJ2-5|-|TRBD1
CASSGDRGGATQYF
TGTGCCAGCAGTGGGGACAGGGGAGGGGCAACCCAGTACTTC
>TRBV6-5|TRBJ1-5|-|-
CASSSTRNQPQHF
TGTGCCAGCAGTTCTACGAGAAATCAGCCCCAGCATTTT
>TRBV6-4|TRBJ2-5|-|TRBD1
CASSLGTGAGETQYF
TGTGCCAGCAGTTTGGGGACAGGGGCCGGAGAGACCCAGTACTTC
>TRBV28|TRBJ1-2|-|-
CASSSAGRLLVYGYTF
TGTGCCAGCAGTTCCGCAGGGCGGTTATTAGTCTATGGCTACACCTTC
>TRBV5-1|TRBJ2-7|-|TRBD1
CASSSTGFTYEQYF
TGCGCCAGCAGCTCGACAGGGTTCACCTACGAGCAGTACTTC
>TRBV5-1|TRBJ1-3|-|-
CASGHGTQPNSGNTIYF
TGCGCCAGCGGCCACGGGACACAGCCCAACTCTGGAAACACCATATATTTT
>TRBV28|TRBJ2-1|-|TRBD2
CASSLMTSGRANEQFF
TGTGCCAGCAGTTTAATGACTAGCGGGAGGGCCAATGAGCAGTTCTTC
>TRBV7-2|TRBJ2-1|-|TRBD2
CASSLAVAGGPLEQFF
TGTGCCAGCAGCTTAGCGGTAGCGGGAGGGCCTCTTGAGCAGTTCTTC
>TRBV19|TRBJ2-3|-|TRBD2
CASSISSGSADTQYF
TGTGCCAGTAGTATAAGTAGCGGGAGCGCAGATACGCAGTATTTT
>TRBV15|TRBJ1-2|-|TRBD1
CATSRDRGKTGGYTF
TGTGCCACCAGCAGAGACAGGGGGAAAACGGGGGGCTACACCTTC
>TRBV7-2|TRBJ2-7|-|TRBD2
CASSLSLAGGPFYEQYF
TGTGCCAGCAGCTTATCCCTTGCGGGAGGGCCATTCTACGAGCAGTACTTC
>TRBV7-6|TRBJ2-1|-|TRBD2
CASSFSSGSSYNEQFF
TGTGCCAGCAGCTTCTCTAGCGGGAGCTCCTACAATGAGCAGTTCTTC
>TRBV18|TRBJ1-5|-|-
CASSLTGDQPQHF
TGTGCCAGCTCACTGACGGGGGATCAGCCCCAGCATTTT
>TRBV13|TRBJ2-3|once|TRBD2
CASSLLAGGITDTQYF
TGTGCCAGCAGCTTACTAGCGGGAGGGATAACAGATACGCAGTATTTT
>TRBV5-6|TRBJ2-7|-|-
CASSLNGQIYEQYF
TGTGCCAGCAGCTTGAATGGGCAGATCTACGAGCAGTACTTC
>TRBV7-2|TRBJ2-3|-|TRBD2
CASSLAGDTDTQYF
TGTGCCAGCAGCCTAGCGGGAGACACAGATACGCAGTATTTT
>TRBV29-1|TRBJ2-1|-|-
CSVEGNQLNEQFF
TGCAGCGTTGAAGGAAATCAGTTAAATGAGCAGTTCTTC
>TRBV28|TRBJ2-3|-|-
CASSYSVDTQYF
TGTGCCAGCAGTTACTCGGTCGATACGCAGTATTTT
>TRBV5-1|TRBJ2-5|-|TRBD1
CASSSRTGGGGETQYF
TGCGCCAGCAGCTCCCGGACAGGGGGCGGGGGGGAGACCCAGTACTTC
>TRBV28|TRBJ2-7|once|TRBD1
CASSSLGRGLSEQYF
TGTGCCAGCAGTTCGCTCGGCAGGGGGCTGAGTGAGCAGTACTTC
>TRBV5-1|TRBJ2-1|-|-
CASSLANEQFF
TGCGCCAGCAGCTTAGCCAATGAGCAGTTCTTC
>TRBV19|TRBJ2-5|-|-
CASSTQQAQGTQYF
TGTGCCAGTAGTACTCAACAGGCGCAGGGGACCCAGTACTTC
>TRBV5-1|TRBJ2-7|-|TRBD2
CASSLGLAGAPPYEQYF
TGCGCCAGCAGCTTGGGACTAGCGGGAGCCCCCCCCTACGAGCAGTACTTC
>TRBV27|TRBJ2-1|-|-
CASSLSSLRESYNEQFF
TGTGCCAGCAGTTTATCTTCTTTGAGGGAAAGCTACAATGAGCAGTTCTTC
>TRBV2|TRBJ2-1|-|TRBD2
CASLAGGPRGEQFF
TGTGCCAGTCTAGCGGGAGGCCCCCGGGGTGAGCAGTTCTTC
>TRBV14|TRBJ2-1|-|-
CASSQLLSSYNEQFF
TGTGCCAGCAGTCAACTCCTGTCCTCCTACAATGAGCAGTTCTTC
>TRBV2|TRBJ2-2|-|TRBD2
CASSEIRAGGGTGELFF
TGTGCCAGCAGTGAAATAAGAGCGGGAGGGGGCACCGGGGAGCTGTTTTTT
>TRBV12-5|TRBJ2-5|-|-
CASDNPRGVGQETQYF
TGTGCTAGCGATAATCCCAGGGGGGTTGGCCAAGAGACCCAGTACTTC
>TRBV5-1|TRBJ2-4|-|TRBD1
CASSLATGGLAKNIQYF
TGCGCCAGCAGCTTGGCCACAGGGGGACTAGCCAAAAACATTCAGTACTTC
>TRBV10-3|TRBJ2-1|-|TRBD2
CASTGGLAGGTGEQFF
TGTGCCAGCACAGGGGGACTAGCGGGAGGAACGGGTGAGCAGTTCTTC
>TRBV7-9|TRBJ2-1|-|TRBD2
CASSLSLAGVHEQFF
TGTGCCAGCAGCTTAAGCCTAGCGGGAGTCCATGAGCAGTTCTTC
>TRBV29-1|TRBJ2-7|-|-
CSVAQLGQYEQYF
TGCAGCGTTGCCCAACTAGGGCAGTACGAGCAGTACTTC
>TRBV2|TRBJ2-5|-|-
CASTGGRVETQYF
TGTGCCAGCACGGGTGGCAGGGTGGAGACCCAGTACTTC
>TRBV6-6|TRBJ2-2|-|-
CASSQQGRTGELFF
TGTGCCAGCAGCCAACAGGGGAGGACCGGGGAGCTGTTTTTT
>TRBV9|TRBJ2-1|-|TRBD2
CASSVVTSGRNEQFF
TGTGCCAGCAGCGTAGTAACTAGCGGGAGAAATGAGCAGTTCTTC
>TRBV28|TRBJ1-2|-|TRBD1
CASSAGQGLWGYTF
TGTGCCAGCAGCGCGGGACAGGGGCTTTGGGGCTACACCTTC
>TRBV19|TRBJ2-1|-|TRBD2
CASSTVTSGLGNEQFF
TGTGCCAGTAGTACCGTGACTAGCGGGCTCGGGAATGAGCAGTTCTTC
>TRBV5-1|TRBJ2-4|-|-
CASSLGQAGDNLRHIQYF
TGCGCCAGCAGCTTGGGCCAGGCAGGGGACAACTTAAGGCACATTCAGTACTTC